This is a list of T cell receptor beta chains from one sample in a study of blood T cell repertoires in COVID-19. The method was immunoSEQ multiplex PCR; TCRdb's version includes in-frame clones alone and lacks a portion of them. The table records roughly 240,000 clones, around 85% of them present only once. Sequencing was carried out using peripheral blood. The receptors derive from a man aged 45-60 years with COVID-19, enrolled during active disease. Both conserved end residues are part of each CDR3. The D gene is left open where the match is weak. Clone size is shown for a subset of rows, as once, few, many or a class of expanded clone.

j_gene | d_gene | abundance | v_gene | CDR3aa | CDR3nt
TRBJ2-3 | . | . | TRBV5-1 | CASSLASAGADTQYF | TGCGCCAGCAGCTTGGCCAGCGCCGGGGCAGATACGCAGTATTTT
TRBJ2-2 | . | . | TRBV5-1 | CASSLALQTGELFF | TGCGCCAGCAGCTTGGCCTTGCAGACAGGGGAGCTGTTTTTT
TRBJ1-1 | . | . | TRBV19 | CASSSRGSMNTEAFF | TGTGCCAGTAGTTCGCGGGGAAGCATGAACACTGAAGCTTTCTTT
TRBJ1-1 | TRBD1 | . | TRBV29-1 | CSARQGWTEAFF | TGCAGCGCCCGACAGGGTTGGACTGAAGCTTTCTTT
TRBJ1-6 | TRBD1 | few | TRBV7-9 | CASSPRSDRANSPLHF | TGTGCCAGCAGCCCGCGCTCGGACAGGGCAAATTCACCCCTCCACTTT
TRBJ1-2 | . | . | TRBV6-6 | CASSDGQTGYGYTF | TGTGCCAGCAGTGACGGACAGACCGGCTATGGCTACACCTTC
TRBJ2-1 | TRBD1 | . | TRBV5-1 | CASSEGQGVYNEQFF | TGCGCCAGCAGTGAGGGACAGGGGGTTTACAATGAGCAGTTCTTC
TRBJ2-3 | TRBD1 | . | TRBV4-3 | CASSQDGDRIDTQYF | TGCGCCAGCAGCCAAGACGGGGACAGAATAGATACGCAGTATTTT
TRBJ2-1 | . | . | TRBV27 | CASSSGRSYNEQFF | TGTGCCAGCAGTAGCGGCCGCTCCTACAATGAGCAGTTCTTC
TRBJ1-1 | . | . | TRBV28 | CASMTGTLEAFF | TGTGCCAGCATGACGGGGACTCTCGAAGCTTTCTTT
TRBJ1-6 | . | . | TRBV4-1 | CASSQGELHSYNSPLHF | TGCGCCAGCAGCCAAGGAGAGCTTCACTCCTATAATTCACCCCTCCACTTT
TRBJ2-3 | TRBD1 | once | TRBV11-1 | CASSLYRDRHTDTQYF | TGTGCCAGCAGCTTATACCGGGACAGGCACACAGATACGCAGTATTTT
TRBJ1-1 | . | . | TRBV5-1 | CASSLEARKNTEAFF | TGCGCCAGCAGCTTGGAGGCCAGGAAGAACACTGAAGCTTTCTTT
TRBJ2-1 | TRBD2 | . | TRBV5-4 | CASSLLTSGGGEQFF | TGTGCCAGCAGCTTGTTGACTAGCGGTGGGGGTGAGCAGTTCTTC
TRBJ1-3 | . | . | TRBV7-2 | CASSQGHFSGNTIYF | TGTGCCAGCAGCCAGGGACATTTCTCTGGAAACACCATATATTTT
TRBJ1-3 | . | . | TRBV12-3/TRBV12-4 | CASGQTGNTIYF | TGTGCCAGCGGACAAACTGGAAACACCATATATTTT
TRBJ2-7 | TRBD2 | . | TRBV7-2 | CASSLVSSGKLYEQYF | TGTGCCAGCAGCTTAGTTTCTAGCGGGAAACTCTACGAGCAGTACTTC
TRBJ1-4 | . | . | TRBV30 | CACTPGIFNEKLFF | TGTGCCTGCACCCCCGGGATCTTTAATGAAAAACTGTTTTTT
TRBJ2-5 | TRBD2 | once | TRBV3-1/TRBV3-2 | CASSPPPLTGGPGLAGGGETQYF | TGTGCCAGCAGCCCACCCCCGTTGACAGGGGGACCGGGACTAGCGGGGGGAGGTGAGACCCAGTACTTC
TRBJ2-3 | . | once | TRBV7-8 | CASSRGLPPDTQYF | TGTGCCAGCAGCCGAGGACTGCCGCCAGATACGCAGTATTTT
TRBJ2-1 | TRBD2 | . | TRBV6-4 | CASSDEGGGAANEQFF | TGTGCCAGCAGTGACGAGGGCGGGGGGGCGGCCAATGAGCAGTTCTTC
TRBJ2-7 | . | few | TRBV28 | CASSLFQGYEQYF | TGTGCCAGCAGTTTATTCCAGGGCTACGAGCAGTACTTC
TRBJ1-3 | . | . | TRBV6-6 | CASVPGNSGNTIYF | TGTGCCAGCGTCCCCGGTAACTCTGGAAACACCATATATTTT
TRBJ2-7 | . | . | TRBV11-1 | CASSHRTANYEQYF | TGTGCCAGCAGCCACCGGACTGCCAACTACGAGCAGTACTTC
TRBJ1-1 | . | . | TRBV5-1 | CASSFERNTEAFF | TGCGCCAGCAGCTTTGAGCGAAACACTGAAGCTTTCTTT
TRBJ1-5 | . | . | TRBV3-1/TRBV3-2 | CASSQDIDSFPNQPQHF | TGTGCCAGCAGCCAAGATATTGACAGCTTCCCCAATCAGCCCCAGCATTTT
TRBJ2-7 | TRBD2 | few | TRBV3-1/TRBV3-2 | CASSQGLAASSYEQYF | TGTGCCAGCAGCCAGGGACTAGCGGCTAGCTCCTACGAGCAGTACTTC
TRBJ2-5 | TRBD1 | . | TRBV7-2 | CASSRQGATIETQYF | TGTGCCAGCAGCCGTCAGGGGGCTACGATAGAGACCCAGTACTTC
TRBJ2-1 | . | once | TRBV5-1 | CASSLYPDRRDYNEQFF | TGCGCCAGCAGCCTATACCCGGACAGACGTGACTACAATGAGCAGTTCTTC
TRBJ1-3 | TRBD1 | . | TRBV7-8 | CASSLRTGDWENTIYF | TGTGCCAGCAGCTTGAGGACAGGGGACTGGGAAAACACCATATATTTT
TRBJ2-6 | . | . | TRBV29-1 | CSVANSGANVLTF | TGCAGCGTGGCCAACTCTGGGGCCAACGTCCTGACTTTC
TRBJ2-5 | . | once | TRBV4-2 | CASSQTSLGGRETQYF | TGTGCCAGCAGCCAGACCTCTTTAGGAGGGAGAGAGACCCAGTACTTC
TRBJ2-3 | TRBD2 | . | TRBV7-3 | CASSPGLAETDTQYF | TGTGCCAGCAGCCCCGGACTAGCGGAGACAGATACGCAGTATTTT
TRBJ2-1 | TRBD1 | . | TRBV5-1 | CASSIQPGQSSYNEQFF | TGCGCCAGCAGCATTCAACCGGGACAGAGCTCCTACAATGAGCAGTTCTTC
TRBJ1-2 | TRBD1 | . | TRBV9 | CASSGWDRGANYGYTF | TGTGCCAGCAGCGGCTGGGACAGGGGGGCCAACTATGGCTACACCTTC
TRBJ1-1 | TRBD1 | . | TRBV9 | CASSSGQGAFF | TGTGCCAGCAGCTCCGGACAGGGAGCTTTCTTT
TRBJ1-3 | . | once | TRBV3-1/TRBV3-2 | CASRNERGLGNTIYF | TGTGCCAGCAGAAATGAGCGGGGGCTCGGAAACACCATATATTTT
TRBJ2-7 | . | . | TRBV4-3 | CASSQGPGLEQYF | TGCGCCAGCAGCCAAGGTCCAGGGCTCGAGCAGTACTTC
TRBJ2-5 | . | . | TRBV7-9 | CAIYGGEEEETQYF | TGTGCCATCTACGGGGGAGAAGAGGAGGAGACCCAGTACTTC
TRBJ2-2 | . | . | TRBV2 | CASSDRQGLSTGELFF | TGTGCCAGCAGTGATAGGCAGGGACTTTCAACCGGGGAGCTGTTTTTT
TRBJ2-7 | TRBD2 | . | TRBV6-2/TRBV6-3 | CASSLAGGQLYEQYF | TGTGCCAGCAGTTTGGCGGGGGGGCAATTATACGAGCAGTACTTC
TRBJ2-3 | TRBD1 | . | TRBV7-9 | CASSLDRGLVTDTQYF | TGTGCCAGCAGCTTAGACAGGGGGCTTGTTACAGATACGCAGTATTTT
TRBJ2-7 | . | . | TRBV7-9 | CASSSGAGLYYEQYF | TGTGCCAGCAGCTCTGGGGCAGGTCTTTACTACGAGCAGTACTTC
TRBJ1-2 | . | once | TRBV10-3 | CASLEDSTNYGYTF | TGTGCCTCCCTCGAGGACAGCACTAACTATGGCTACACCTTC
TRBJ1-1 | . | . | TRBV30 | CAWKGVPSRAFF | TGTGCCTGGAAAGGGGTCCCTTCGAGGGCTTTCTTT
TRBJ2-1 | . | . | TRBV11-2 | CASSLDGAPYNEQFF | TGTGCCAGCAGCTTAGATGGGGCCCCCTACAATGAGCAGTTCTTC
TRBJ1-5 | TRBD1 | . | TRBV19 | CATKPDRVGNQPQHF | TGTGCCACAAAACCGGACAGGGTTGGCAATCAGCCCCAGCATTTT
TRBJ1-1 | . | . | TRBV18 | CASSPSGGLNTEAFF | TGTGCCAGCTCACCCTCCGGCGGGCTGAACACTGAAGCTTTCTTT
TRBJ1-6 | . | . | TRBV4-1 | CASSQTGTSDSPLHF | TGCGCCAGCAGCCAGACCGGGACTAGTGATTCACCCCTCCACTTT
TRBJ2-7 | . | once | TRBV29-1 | CSAGVGYEQYF | TGCAGCGCCGGAGTCGGATACGAGCAGTACTTC
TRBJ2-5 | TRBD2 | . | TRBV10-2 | CASSESMGSGGHIQETQYF | TGCGCCAGCAGTGAGTCGATGGGTAGCGGGGGGCACATACAAGAGACCCAGTACTTC
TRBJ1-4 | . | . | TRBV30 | CAWNHREKLFF | TGTGCCTGGAACCACAGGGAAAAACTGTTTTTT